The rows below give T cell receptor beta chains drawn from one sample of a study of beta chain features in type 1 diabetes. Clones were sequenced by immunoSEQ multiplex PCR, and TCRdb holds only the in-frame ones, with some missing. The sample comprises about 180,000 clones, less than 15% of which are singletons, and 0.62% rests with the top ten. Input material: central memory CD4+ T cells from blood. The receptors originated from a woman aged 18-35 years in good health. Each CDR3 is given with its conserved first and last residue. A D gene is named only where the DNA matches it firmly. The listing skips clone size in some rows; elsewhere it reads once, few, many or a size class.

J | V | size | D | CDR3 | DNA
TRBJ1-1 | TRBV11-3 | few | . | CASSSGERRIAEAFF | TGTGCCAGCAGCTCCGGAGAGCGGCGCATCGCTGAAGCTTTCTTT
TRBJ2-7 | TRBV7-9 | . | . | CASSTGRAYEQYF | TGTGCCAGCAGCACGGGTCGGGCCTACGAGCAGTACTTC
TRBJ2-7 | TRBV5-1 | . | TRBD2 | CASSWDSSGSRNEQYF | TGCGCCAGCAGCTGGGACTCAAGCGGGAGTAGGAACGAGCAGTACTTC
TRBJ2-2 | TRBV16 | few | TRBD1 | CASSQDRVTGELFF | TGTGCCAGCAGCCAAGACAGGGTTACCGGGGAGCTGTTTTTT
TRBJ2-1 | TRBV5-1 | . | TRBD1 | CASSTIPRDRGYNEQFF | TGCGCCAGCAGCACCATCCCCCGGGACAGGGGATACAATGAGCAGTTCTTC
TRBJ1-5 | TRBV5-1 | . | . | CASSSYSNQPQHF | TGCGCCAGCAGCTCTTATAGCAATCAGCCCCAGCATTTT
TRBJ2-7 | TRBV18 | few | TRBD2 | CASSPREGFEQYF | TGTGCCAGCTCACCACGGGAGGGGTTCGAGCAGTACTTC
TRBJ2-3 | TRBV7-2 | . | TRBD2 | CASSLARGLAVYTDTQYF | TGTGCCAGCAGCTTAGCGAGGGGACTAGCCGTCTACACAGATACGCAGTATTTT
TRBJ1-5 | TRBV30 | few | . | CAWSPFRSQSVKNQPQHF | TGTGCCTGGAGTCCATTTCGGAGTCAGTCTGTTAAAAATCAGCCCCAGCATTTT
TRBJ2-3 | TRBV9 | once | TRBD1 | CASSVSGDRGDTQYF | TGTGCCAGCAGCGTATCAGGGGACAGGGGGGATACGCAGTATTTT
TRBJ1-1 | TRBV7-2 | . | . | CASTQTPGATEAFF | TGTGCCAGCACCCAAACTCCGGGAGCAACTGAAGCTTTCTTT
TRBJ1-1 | TRBV29-1 | few | . | CSVEGARGGRNTEAFF | TGCAGCGTTGAGGGGGCAAGGGGAGGGAGGAACACTGAAGCTTTCTTT
TRBJ2-3 | TRBV11-2 | . | TRBD2 | CASSLSHAGVRTDTQYF | TGTGCCAGCAGCTTATCCCACGCGGGAGTAAGGACAGATACGCAGTATTTT
TRBJ2-7 | TRBV30 | many | TRBD1 | CASDRGLYEQYF | TGTGCCTCGGACAGGGGGCTTTACGAGCAGTACTTC
TRBJ2-7 | TRBV30 | few | TRBD1 | CAWSVQGYEQYF | TGTGCCTGGAGTGTACAGGGGTACGAGCAGTACTTC
TRBJ2-7 | TRBV7-8 | . | . | CASSLRTGSYEQYF | TGTGCCAGCAGCTTAAGGACGGGATCCTACGAGCAGTACTTC
TRBJ2-3 | TRBV5-1 | . | . | CASSLESQGVDTQYF | TGCGCCAGCAGCTTGGAATCCCAAGGGGTAGATACGCAGTATTTT
TRBJ2-7 | TRBV11-2 | . | . | CASSPRGIEQYF | TGTGCCAGCAGCCCCCGGGGGATCGAGCAGTACTTC
TRBJ1-2 | TRBV4-1 | . | TRBD1 | CASSPATGVPNYGYTF | TGCGCCAGCAGCCCCGCAACAGGGGTTCCTAACTATGGCTACACCTTC
TRBJ1-2 | TRBV7-8 | . | TRBD1 | CASSTVVQGGGYTF | TGTGCCAGCAGCACAGTCGTCCAGGGGGGAGGCTACACCTTC
TRBJ1-4 | TRBV18 | . | . | CASSPRATNEKLFF | TGTGCCAGCTCACCCCGAGCAACTAATGAAAAACTGTTTTTT
TRBJ1-2 | TRBV4-2 | . | . | CASSQSDRWLTF | TGTGCCAGCAGCCAATCCGACAGGTGGTTGACCTTC
TRBJ2-2 | TRBV21-1 | few | . | CASSNFREATGELFF | TGTGCCAGCAGCAACTTCAGGGAGGCGACCGGGGAGCTGTTTTTT
TRBJ1-1 | TRBV30 | few | . | CAWRGYAEAFF | TGTGCCTGGAGGGGCTACGCTGAAGCTTTCTTT
TRBJ2-5 | TRBV6-4 | few | . | CASRESWETQYF | TGTGCCAGCAGAGAGTCTTGGGAGACCCAGTACTTC
TRBJ2-3 | TRBV27 | few | TRBD1 | CASSHWDRGGDTQYF | TGTGCCAGCAGTCATTGGGACAGGGGGGGGGATACGCAGTATTTT
TRBJ2-1 | TRBV27 | . | TRBD2 | CASSLQVTSAYNEQFF | TGTGCCAGCAGTTTACAGGTGACTAGCGCTTACAATGAGCAGTTCTTC